The clone carrying this TCR beta chain has at least ten counts. Its antigen is undetermined. The sample comes from a study of blood T cells in healthy people across ages. The V segment lost 4 bases and the J segment 5 bases; nucleotides outside the gene matches: 15. CDR3 length: 18 amino acids. Germline V gives CDR1 SGDLS, CDR2 YYNGEE. Primers used in a second PCR of about 7 to 12 cycles were a sample-barcoded 5' primer and a J-beta primer mix. With 12 random nucleotides, a template-switch adaptor tagged each individual cDNA molecule. In TCRdb, the 5' RACE reads were re-called with MiXCR into one record per CDR3 protein. The sample holds around 1,800,000 distinct CDR3 sequences; more than 35% are singletons and the top ten take approximately 22%. The study's findings and limits: Correlation between TCR beta diversity and naive T cell percentage was strong.

The clonotype originates from a human donor in good health. The sequencing input was blood. This sequence joins TRBV9 and TRBJ2-6; 7 nucleotides agree with TRBD1. The chain's CDR3 is CASSPRDSLSVRANVLTF. The CDR3 region has the DNA TGTGCCAGCAGCCCACGGGACAGCTTATCAGTCCGGGCCAACGTCCTGACTTTC.